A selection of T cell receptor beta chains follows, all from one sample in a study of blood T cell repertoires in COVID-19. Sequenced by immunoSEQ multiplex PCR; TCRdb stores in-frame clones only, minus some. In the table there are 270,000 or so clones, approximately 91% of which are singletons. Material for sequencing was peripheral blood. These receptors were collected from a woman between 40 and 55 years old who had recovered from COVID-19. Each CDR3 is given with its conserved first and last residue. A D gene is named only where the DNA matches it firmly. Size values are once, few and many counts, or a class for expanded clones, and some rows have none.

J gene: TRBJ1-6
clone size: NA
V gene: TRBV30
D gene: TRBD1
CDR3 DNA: TGTGCCTGGAGTCCCCGGGGACAGGGGTATAATTCACCCCTCCACTTT
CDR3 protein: CAWSPRGQGYNSPLHF

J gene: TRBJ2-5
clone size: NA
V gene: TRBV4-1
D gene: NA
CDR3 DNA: TGCGCCAGCAGCCAAACCCCCTGGGGGGATGAGGCCCAGTACTTC
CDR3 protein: CASSQTPWGDEAQYF

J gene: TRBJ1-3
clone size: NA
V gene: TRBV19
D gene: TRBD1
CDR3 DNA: TGTGCCAGTAATGACAGGGGCTCTGGAAACACCATATATTTT
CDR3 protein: CASNDRGSGNTIYF

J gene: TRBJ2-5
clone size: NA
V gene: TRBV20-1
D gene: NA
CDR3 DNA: TGCAGTGCTAGTCCAGCGGGTGGGTCGCAAGAGACCCAGTACTTC
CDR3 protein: CSASPAGGSQETQYF

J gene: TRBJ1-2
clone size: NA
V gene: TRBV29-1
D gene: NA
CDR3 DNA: TGCAGCGTTGAGAAGGAGAGGGGGTCACGTACCTTC
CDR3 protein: CSVEKERGSRTF

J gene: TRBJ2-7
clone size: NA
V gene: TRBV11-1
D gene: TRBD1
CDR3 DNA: TGTGCCAGCAAAGGGACAGCGCCCACCTACGAGCAGTACTTC
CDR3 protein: CASKGTAPTYEQYF

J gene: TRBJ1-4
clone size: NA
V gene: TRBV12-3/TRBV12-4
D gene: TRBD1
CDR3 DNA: TGTGCCAGCAGTCAGGGGGGTGAAAAACTGTTTTTT
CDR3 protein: CASSQGGEKLFF

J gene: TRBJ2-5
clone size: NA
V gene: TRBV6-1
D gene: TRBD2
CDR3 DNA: TGTGCCAGCAGTGAGGTGGGACTAGCGGGGGGACGAGAGACCCAGTACTTC
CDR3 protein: CASSEVGLAGGRETQYF

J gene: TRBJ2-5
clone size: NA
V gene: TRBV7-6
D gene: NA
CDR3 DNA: TGTGCCAGCAGCAAAGGTCCACAGGGAGCGGAGACCCAGTACTTC
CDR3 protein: CASSKGPQGAETQYF

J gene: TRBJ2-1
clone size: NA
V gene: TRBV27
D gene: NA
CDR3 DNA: TGTGCCAGCAGTCGGACTGGGTTGGGGTTCTCCTACAATGAGCAGTTCTTC
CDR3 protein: CASSRTGLGFSYNEQFF

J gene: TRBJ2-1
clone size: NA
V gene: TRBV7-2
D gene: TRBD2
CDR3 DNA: TGTGCCAGCAGCTCGGGACTAGCGGTTTCGGGTGAGCAGTTCTTC
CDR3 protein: CASSSGLAVSGEQFF

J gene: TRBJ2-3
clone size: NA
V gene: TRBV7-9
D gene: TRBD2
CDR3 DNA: TGTGCCAGCAGGAGATTAAGGACCATAGCGGGAGGGCGACCCGATACGCAGTATTTT
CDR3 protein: CASRRLRTIAGGRPDTQYF

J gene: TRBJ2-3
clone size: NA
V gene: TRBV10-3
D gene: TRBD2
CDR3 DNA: TGTGCCATCAGTGAGGGGACTAGCGGAGCAGATACGCAGTATTTT
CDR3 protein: CAISEGTSGADTQYF

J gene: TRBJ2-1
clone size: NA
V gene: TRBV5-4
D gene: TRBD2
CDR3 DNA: TGTGCCAGCAGCTGGACTAGCGGCTTTTACAATGAGCAGTTCTTC
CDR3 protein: CASSWTSGFYNEQFF

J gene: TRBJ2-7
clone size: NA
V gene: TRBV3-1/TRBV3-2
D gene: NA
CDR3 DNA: TGTGCCAGCGGCGGGTTCCCCTACGAGCAGTACTTC
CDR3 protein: CASGGFPYEQYF

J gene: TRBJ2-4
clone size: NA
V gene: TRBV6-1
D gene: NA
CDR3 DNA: TGTGCCAGCACCGAGGCGGGGCTAGCCAAAAACATTCAGTACTTC
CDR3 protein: CASTEAGLAKNIQYF

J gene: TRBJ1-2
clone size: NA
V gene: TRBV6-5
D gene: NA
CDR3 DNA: TGTGCCAGCAGCCCAGAGCGGGGGGCCGGCTATGGCTACACCTTC
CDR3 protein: CASSPERGAGYGYTF

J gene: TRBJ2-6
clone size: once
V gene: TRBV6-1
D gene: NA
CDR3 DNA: TGTGCCAGCAGTGAAGAGACAGCTGGGGCCAACGTCCTGACTTTC
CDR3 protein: CASSEETAGANVLTF

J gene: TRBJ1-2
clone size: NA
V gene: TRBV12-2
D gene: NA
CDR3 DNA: TGTGCAAGTCGCTTTATCCAACGGGGGTCTGAAGGCTACACCTTC
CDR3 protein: CASRFIQRGSEGYTF

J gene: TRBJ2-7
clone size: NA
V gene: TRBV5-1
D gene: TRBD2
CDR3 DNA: TGCGCCAGCAGCTTGGGGGCTAGCGGCTACGAGCAGTACTTC
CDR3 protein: CASSLGASGYEQYF

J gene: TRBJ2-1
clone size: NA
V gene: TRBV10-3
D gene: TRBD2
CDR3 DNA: TGTGCCATCAGTGAGCGGACTAGCGGGCAAAGCAATGAGCAGTTCTTC
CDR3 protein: CAISERTSGQSNEQFF

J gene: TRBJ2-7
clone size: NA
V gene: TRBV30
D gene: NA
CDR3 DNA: TGTGCCTGGAGTCAACAGGGATACGCCGAGCAGTACTTC
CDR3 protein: CAWSQQGYAEQYF

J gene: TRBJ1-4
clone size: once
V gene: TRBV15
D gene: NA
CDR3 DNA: TGTGCCACCAGCAGAAATCGGGGGTCCAATGAAAAACTGTTTTTT
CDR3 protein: CATSRNRGSNEKLFF

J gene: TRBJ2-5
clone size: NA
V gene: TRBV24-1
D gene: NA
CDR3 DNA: TGTGCCACCAGTGATCCCTCCCAAGAGACCCAGTACTTC
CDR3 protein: CATSDPSQETQYF

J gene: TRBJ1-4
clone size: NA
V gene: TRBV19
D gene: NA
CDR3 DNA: TGTGCCAGTCATGGGCAGCCCCAGATTAATGAAAAACTGTTTTTT
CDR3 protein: CASHGQPQINEKLFF

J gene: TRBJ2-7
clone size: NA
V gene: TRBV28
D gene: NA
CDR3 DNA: TGTGCCAGCAGTCTGTTATACGAGCAGTACTTC
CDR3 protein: CASSLLYEQYF

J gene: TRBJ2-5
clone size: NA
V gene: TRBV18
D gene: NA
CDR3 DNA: TGTGCCAGCTCACTCCGACAGCAAGAGACCCAGTACTTC
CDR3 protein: CASSLRQQETQYF

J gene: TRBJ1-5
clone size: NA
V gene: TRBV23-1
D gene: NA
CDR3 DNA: TGCGCCAGCAGTCAATCGGTCGGTAATCAGCCCCAGCATTTT
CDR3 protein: CASSQSVGNQPQHF

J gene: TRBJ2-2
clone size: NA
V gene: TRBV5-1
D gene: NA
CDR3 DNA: TGCGCCAGCAGCTTGCTTAGCGGGAACACCGGGGAGCTGTTTTTT
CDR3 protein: CASSLLSGNTGELFF